Listed below are T cell receptor beta chains from one sample, sequenced in a study of beta chain features in type 1 diabetes. Assay used: immunoSEQ multiplex PCR; TCRdb lists only in-frame clones, some missing. Of 300,000 to 400,000 clones detected, 9.5% to 10% appear once; the ten largest clones hold about 0.63%. The sample comprised central memory CD4+ T cells from blood. The receptors here all came from a man younger than 45 with type 1 diabetes. Each CDR3 is given with its conserved first and last residue. The order of the fields is CDR3 length, V gene, J gene, clone size, CDR3 protein. For some rows the clone size is stated as once, few or many, or as a class when expanded; others skip it.

len: 14; v_gene: TRBV5-4; j_gene: TRBJ1-3; abundance: NA; CDR3aa: CASSFSSSGNTIYF
len: 14; v_gene: TRBV28; j_gene: TRBJ1-3; abundance: NA; CDR3aa: CASSADYSGNTIYF
len: 12; v_gene: TRBV11-3; j_gene: TRBJ2-1; abundance: few; CDR3aa: CASSLELGEQFF
len: 13; v_gene: TRBV19; j_gene: TRBJ2-3; abundance: NA; CDR3aa: CASSIAAWNTQYF
len: 11; v_gene: TRBV29-1; j_gene: TRBJ1-3; abundance: NA; CDR3aa: CSAEGGRAIYF
len: 11; v_gene: TRBV6-5; j_gene: TRBJ2-7; abundance: NA; CDR3aa: CASSQGLEQYF
len: 13; v_gene: TRBV6-5; j_gene: TRBJ1-2; abundance: NA; CDR3aa: CASSLGGNYGYTF
len: 12; v_gene: TRBV6-5; j_gene: TRBJ2-4; abundance: NA; CDR3aa: CASSSFENIQYF
len: 13; v_gene: TRBV7-8; j_gene: TRBJ1-1; abundance: many; CDR3aa: CASSAFTGYEAFF
len: 14; v_gene: TRBV4-3; j_gene: NA; abundance: NA; CDR3aa: CASSPGDTGSEQYF
len: 14; v_gene: TRBV6-1; j_gene: TRBJ1-4; abundance: few; CDR3aa: CASSFSGGNEKLFF
len: 15; v_gene: TRBV5-1; j_gene: TRBJ2-3; abundance: few; CDR3aa: CASSTLDGLTDTQYF
len: 16; v_gene: TRBV5-4; j_gene: TRBJ1-2; abundance: few; CDR3aa: CASSQAGNKKNYGYTF
len: 17; v_gene: TRBV21-1; j_gene: TRBJ2-7; abundance: NA; CDR3aa: CASSPKDIAEHSYEQYF
len: 15; v_gene: TRBV6-1; j_gene: TRBJ2-3; abundance: NA; CDR3aa: CASSDQATSTDTQYF
len: 12; v_gene: TRBV2; j_gene: TRBJ2-5; abundance: few; CDR3aa: CATRTAQGTQYF
len: 13; v_gene: TRBV7-2; j_gene: TRBJ2-7; abundance: few; CDR3aa: CASSRSGRYEQYF
len: 15; v_gene: TRBV18; j_gene: TRBJ2-1; abundance: few; CDR3aa: CASSLTSGRDNEQFF
len: 16; v_gene: TRBV4-2; j_gene: TRBJ1-4; abundance: few; CDR3aa: CASSQDLQGKAEKLFF
len: 16; v_gene: TRBV7-8; j_gene: TRBJ2-2; abundance: few; CDR3aa: CASTSLGAERTGELFF
len: 15; v_gene: TRBV28; j_gene: TRBJ1-4; abundance: many; CDR3aa: CASSLLGGFNEKLFF
len: 15; v_gene: TRBV11-3; j_gene: TRBJ2-5; abundance: once; CDR3aa: CASSLDTGGPETQYF
len: 15; v_gene: TRBV7-9; j_gene: TRBJ2-1; abundance: NA; CDR3aa: CASSLRSSGSYEQFF
len: 16; v_gene: TRBV5-1; j_gene: TRBJ2-5; abundance: few; CDR3aa: CASSPTAGAGVETQYF
len: 16; v_gene: TRBV4-3; j_gene: TRBJ2-1; abundance: NA; CDR3aa: CASSFGLAGVYNEQFF
len: 13; v_gene: TRBV7-9; j_gene: TRBJ2-7; abundance: NA; CDR3aa: CASSSRGGDEQYF
len: 15; v_gene: TRBV6-5; j_gene: NA; abundance: NA; CDR3aa: CASSPTGMLGYEQYF
len: 10; v_gene: TRBV9; j_gene: TRBJ2-3; abundance: NA; CDR3aa: CASREHTQYF
len: 16; v_gene: TRBV9; j_gene: TRBJ1-4; abundance: many; CDR3aa: CASSAPSTGGSEKLFF
len: 12; v_gene: TRBV7-2; j_gene: TRBJ2-1; abundance: NA; CDR3aa: CASSFQGSEQFF
len: 13; v_gene: TRBV4-2; j_gene: TRBJ1-5; abundance: few; CDR3aa: CASSRDRGQPQHF
len: 15; v_gene: TRBV6-1; j_gene: TRBJ2-2; abundance: NA; CDR3aa: CASSLGTFNTGELFF
len: 15; v_gene: TRBV7-6; j_gene: TRBJ2-7; abundance: few; CDR3aa: CASSVGTGAYYEQYF
len: 14; v_gene: TRBV5-1; j_gene: TRBJ2-1; abundance: NA; CDR3aa: CASSGGELYNEQFF
len: 16; v_gene: TRBV7-2; j_gene: TRBJ2-2; abundance: many; CDR3aa: CASSFQVVGNAGELFF
len: 13; v_gene: TRBV7-3; j_gene: TRBJ1-1; abundance: few; CDR3aa: CASSSDRDTEAFF
len: 14; v_gene: TRBV14; j_gene: TRBJ1-2; abundance: many; CDR3aa: CASSQPPWGLGYTF
len: 17; v_gene: TRBV10-3; j_gene: TRBJ2-3; abundance: NA; CDR3aa: CATSGTSGSYFTDTQYF
len: 13; v_gene: TRBV4-3; j_gene: TRBJ2-1; abundance: few; CDR3aa: CASSQGRGHEQFF
len: 15; v_gene: TRBV30; j_gene: TRBJ1-1; abundance: NA; CDR3aa: CAWAGARSLSTEAFF
len: 15; v_gene: TRBV28; j_gene: TRBJ2-5; abundance: few; CDR3aa: CASSLVAAGGETQYF
len: 15; v_gene: TRBV6-1; j_gene: TRBJ2-1; abundance: NA; CDR3aa: CASSGLAGGGDEQFF
len: 12; v_gene: TRBV2; j_gene: TRBJ2-5; abundance: few; CDR3aa: CASSARRETQYF
len: 14; v_gene: TRBV6-5; j_gene: TRBJ2-1; abundance: few; CDR3aa: CASSRLAGGREQFF
len: 13; v_gene: TRBV11-2; j_gene: TRBJ2-3; abundance: NA; CDR3aa: CASSFISTDTQYF
len: 12; v_gene: TRBV29-1; j_gene: TRBJ2-1; abundance: few; CDR3aa: CSVDSSGGPQFF
len: 15; v_gene: TRBV28; j_gene: TRBJ2-1; abundance: many; CDR3aa: CASRAGVVLWNEQFF
len: 14; v_gene: TRBV5-1; j_gene: TRBJ1-1; abundance: few; CDR3aa: CASSFSARDTEAFF
len: 15; v_gene: TRBV30; j_gene: TRBJ2-3; abundance: NA; CDR3aa: CAWSVLAGVTDTQYF
len: 14; v_gene: TRBV9; j_gene: TRBJ2-3; abundance: NA; CDR3aa: CASRPGGLSDTQYF
len: 16; v_gene: TRBV5-8; j_gene: TRBJ1-1; abundance: once; CDR3aa: CASSLGAGTANTEAFF
len: 14; v_gene: TRBV2; j_gene: TRBJ2-4; abundance: many; CDR3aa: CASRNEVVGNIQYF
len: 12; v_gene: TRBV28; j_gene: TRBJ2-7; abundance: few; CDR3aa: CASSPYQGEQYF
len: 18; v_gene: TRBV7-3; j_gene: TRBJ2-7; abundance: NA; CDR3aa: CASSSLGGTSGRTYKQYF
len: 15; v_gene: TRBV7-9; j_gene: TRBJ2-1; abundance: few; CDR3aa: CASSPGTSGRDEQFF
len: 16; v_gene: TRBV7-6; j_gene: TRBJ2-7; abundance: NA; CDR3aa: CASSLTSGQGLYEQYF
len: 11; v_gene: TRBV6-1; j_gene: TRBJ2-7; abundance: few; CDR3aa: CASSEGGRWYF